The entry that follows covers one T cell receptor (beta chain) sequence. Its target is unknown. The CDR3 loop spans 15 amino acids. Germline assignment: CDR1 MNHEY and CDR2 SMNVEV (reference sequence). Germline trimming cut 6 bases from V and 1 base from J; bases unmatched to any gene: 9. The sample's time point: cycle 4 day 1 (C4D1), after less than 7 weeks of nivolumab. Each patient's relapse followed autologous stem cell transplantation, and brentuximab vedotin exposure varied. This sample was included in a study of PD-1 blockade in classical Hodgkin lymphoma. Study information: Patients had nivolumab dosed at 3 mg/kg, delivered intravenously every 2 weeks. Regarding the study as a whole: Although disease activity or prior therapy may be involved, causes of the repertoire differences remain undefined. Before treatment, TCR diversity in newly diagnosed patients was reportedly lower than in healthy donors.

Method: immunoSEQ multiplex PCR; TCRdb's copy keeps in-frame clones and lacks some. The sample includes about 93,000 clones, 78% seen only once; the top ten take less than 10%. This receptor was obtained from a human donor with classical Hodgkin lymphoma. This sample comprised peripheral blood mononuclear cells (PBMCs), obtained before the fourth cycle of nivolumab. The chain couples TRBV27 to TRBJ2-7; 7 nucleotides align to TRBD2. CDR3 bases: TGTGCCAGCAGAATACCTAGCGGTCCATCCTACGAGCAGTACTTC. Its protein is CASRIPSGPSYEQYF.